One and the same sample provided the 2 T cell receptor beta chains below, sequenced in a study of T cell changes during pregnancy in multiple sclerosis. Sequencing was performed with immunoSEQ multiplex PCR; in TCRdb, only in-frame clones are kept and a portion is missing. The sample has fewer than 70,000 clones, 80% to 90% seen once. Sequencing was performed on peripheral blood, taken in the first trimester of pregnancy. The receptors derive from a female donor with multiple sclerosis, enrolled in a pregnancy study.

The rearrangement joins TRBV9 to TRBJ1-4; no definite D call. Germline assignment: CDR1 SGDLS and CDR2 YYNGEE. Trimming removed 2 bases at V and 7 bases at J, with 6 bases between. CDR3 length: 12 residues. The CDR3 protein is CASSVSGEKLFF. CDR3 nucleotides: TGTGCCAGCAGCGTCTCAGGTGAAAAACTGTTTTTT.

There are a few counts of this clone. This chain joins TRBV7-2 and TRBJ2-7, with D perhaps matching TRBD2 (5 bases). The V gene lost 5 bases and the J gene lost 1 base, with 12 bases spanning the gap. The CDR3 runs to 14 residues. The germline CDR1 and CDR2 sequences are SGHTA and FQGNSA. CDR3 nucleotide sequence: TGTGCCAGCAGCCAAGACTATCGGTCCTACGAGCAGTACTTC. It translates to CASSQDYRSYEQYF.